This paragraph reports one TCR beta chain. The antigen remains undetermined. Urothelial carcinoma in patients was locally advanced or metastatic. This sample was taken from a study of PD-L1 blockade in urothelial cancer. Overall study: About 85% of the 29 patients were males with bladder-origin urothelial cancer.

The templates were synthetic TCR analogs, and they were spiked into each PCR. TCRdb's table, derived via immunoSEQ multiplex PCR, lists solely in-frame clones and lacks some. The sample includes tens of thousands of clones, 82% of them seen just once. Study findings and constraints: When pretreatment blood TCR clonality was below the median, it predicted better survival.

The sequence was collected from a man between 65 and 85 years old with urothelial cancer. Material: PBMCs, obtained around atezolizumab (anti-PD-L1) treatment.

The CDR3, as DNA: TGTGCCAGCAGTCCCGGGACAGGCTCATACGAGCAGTACTTC. Amino acid sequence: CASSPGTGSYEQYF. The chain carries TRBV5-6 and TRBJ2-7; 8 positions match TRBD1. CDR3 length equals 14 residues. The germline V gene has CDR1 SGHDT and CDR2 YYEEEE. The V gene end was trimmed by 5 bases and the J gene end by 4 bases; junction bases not matched to a gene: 8.